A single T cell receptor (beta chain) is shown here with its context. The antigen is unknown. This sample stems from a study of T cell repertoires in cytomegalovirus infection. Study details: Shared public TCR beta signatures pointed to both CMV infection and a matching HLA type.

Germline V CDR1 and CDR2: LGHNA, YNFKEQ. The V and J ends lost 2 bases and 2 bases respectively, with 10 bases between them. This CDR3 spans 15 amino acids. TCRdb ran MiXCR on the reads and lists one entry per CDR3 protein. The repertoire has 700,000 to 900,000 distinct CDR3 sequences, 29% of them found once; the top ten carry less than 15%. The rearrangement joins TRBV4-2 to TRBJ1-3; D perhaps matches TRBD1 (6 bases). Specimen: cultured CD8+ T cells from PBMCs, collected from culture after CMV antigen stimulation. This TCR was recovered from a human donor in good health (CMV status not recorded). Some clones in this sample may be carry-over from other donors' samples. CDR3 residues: CASSQLRQAGNTIYF. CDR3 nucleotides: TGTGCCAGCAGCCAATTAAGACAGGCTGGAAACACCATATATTTT.